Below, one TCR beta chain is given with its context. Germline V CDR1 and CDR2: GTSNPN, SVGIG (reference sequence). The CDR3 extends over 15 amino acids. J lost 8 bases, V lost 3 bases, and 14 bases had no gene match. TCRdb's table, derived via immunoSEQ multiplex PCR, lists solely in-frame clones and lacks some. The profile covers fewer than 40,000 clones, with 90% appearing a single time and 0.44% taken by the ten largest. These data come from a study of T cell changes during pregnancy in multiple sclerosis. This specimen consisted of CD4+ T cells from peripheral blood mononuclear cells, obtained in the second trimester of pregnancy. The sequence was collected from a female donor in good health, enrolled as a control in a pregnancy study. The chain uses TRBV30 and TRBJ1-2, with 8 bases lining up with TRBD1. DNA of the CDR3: TGTGCCTGGAGCCTATTATCAGGGGGCACGAGAGGCTACACCTTC. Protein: CAWSLLSGGTRGYTF.